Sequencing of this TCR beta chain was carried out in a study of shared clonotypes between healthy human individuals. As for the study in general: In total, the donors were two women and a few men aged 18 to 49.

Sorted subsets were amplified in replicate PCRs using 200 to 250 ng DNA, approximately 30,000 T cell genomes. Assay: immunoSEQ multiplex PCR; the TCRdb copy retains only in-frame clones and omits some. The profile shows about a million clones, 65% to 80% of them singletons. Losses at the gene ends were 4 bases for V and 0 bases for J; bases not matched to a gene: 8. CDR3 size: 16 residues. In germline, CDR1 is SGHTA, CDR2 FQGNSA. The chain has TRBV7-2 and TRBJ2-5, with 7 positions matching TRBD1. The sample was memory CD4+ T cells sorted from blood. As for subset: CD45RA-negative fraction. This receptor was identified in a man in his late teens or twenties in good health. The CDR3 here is CASSSPTGLYQETQYF. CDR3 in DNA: TGTGCCAGCAGCTCCCCGACAGGGCTCTACCAAGAGACCCAGTACTTC.